The sequence of this T cell receptor beta chain was determined in a study of cytomegalovirus exposure and HLA in healthy donors (dated by TCRdb to about 2017). Study-wide context: According to an earlier analysis of a few hundred of the donors, 150 million to 200 million T cells yielded roughly 110 million unique TCR beta sequences and 250 to 350 Gb of sequence data. An early release that covered about 600 HLA-typed donors contained about 300 gigabases of sequencing data and some 87 million unique TCR sequences. Of the 300 to 500 genotyped donors, less than 90% were placed in the genetic ancestry cluster associated with self-reported Caucasian donors. The study aimed to test whether signatures of past pathogen exposure could be identified by cataloging public T cell receptors. The T cell repertoires of 666 subjects were profiled by immunosequencing and related to cytomegalovirus serostatus. Besides the first cohort of 666 subjects, a separate validation cohort made up of 120 different subjects was used. To predict cytomegalovirus infection status, the study brought together high-throughput TCR immunosequencing, statistical association of individual TCRs with disease status, and machine learning. To study patterns of TCR occurrence, a later analysis re-analyzed previously published TCR beta repertoires from around 670 donors and added high-resolution HLA genotyping. Rather than using new phenotypic data, the later analysis identified candidate immune exposures from TCR beta sequences and from how often those sequences occurred across donors. An earlier analysis of roughly 600 of the donors used high-throughput TCR beta sequencing to judge whether each TCR beta V gene segment behaved as functional or pseudogenic. Alongside the repertoire data, information on donor age, sex, ethnicity and CMV serostatus was compiled. Genome-wide SNP genotypes for about 65% of the roughly 670 donors were used in a later genetic analysis, which treated that subset as a discovery cohort. Every repertoire in the discovery cohort had been generated on one and the same sequencing platform. Both class I and class II loci were covered by HLA typing, at four-digit resolution. Typing coverage differed by locus: A, B, C, DRB1 and DQB1 were typed in roughly 629-640 donors, DQA1 in roughly 510, DPA1 in 600 to 610, and DPB1 in just under 490. About five DR-DQ haplotypes were handled as single units for association and clustering because linkage in the cohort was strong. Across around 400 genotyped donors of the cohort, an average of roughly 200,000 unique TCR beta nucleotide sequences per donor were sequenced, and about a sixth of those sequences were non-productive.

The research as a whole found: According to a later analysis, TCR association rates differed among HLA loci, with DRB1 alleles showing the most associated TCRs and HLA-C alleles showing the fewest. CMV serostatus was the only immune exposure information available for the cohort. In a later analysis, over 15,000 TCR beta sequences were associated with specific HLA alleles at a false discovery rate of 0.05. V-gene and J-gene trimming of TCR beta chains was associated with a missense DCLRE1C variant in a later genetic analysis, and the association was replicated in an independent cohort. Only TCR beta chains were sequenced in this cohort, and the absence of alpha or paired-chain data limited detectable features. A later genetic analysis reported fewer N-insertions in productive TCRs among donors in an Asian-associated ancestry cluster than the roughly 670-donor mean. Several of the top co-occurrence clusters appeared to be linked to parvovirus B19, influenza, CMV and Epstein-Barr virus, according to a later analysis. Because counts were too low, more than 15 rarely observed V segments, including chromosome 9 orphons, were excluded from the earlier analysis of 587 of the donors. According to the authors, the approach could potentially be generalized to other disease states and immunological phenotypes. In a later analysis, HLA-associated TCR beta chains were found to be more clonally expanded and to have lower generation probabilities than equally common non-associated chains. A few of the identified cytomegalovirus-associated TCR beta chains were confirmed in vitro to be specific for cytomegalovirus antigens. Broadly in line with IMGT annotations, most TCR beta V segments showed up in productive rearrangements about 90% or about 30% of the time in an earlier analysis of 587 of the donors. Most TCR sequences were seen in very few donors, while some public TCRs were found in many individuals. A cluster of highly shared sequence variants was judged likely to represent a technical artifact of the sequencing pipeline. The study gave a list of 150 to 200 TCR beta chains associated with cytomegalovirus. When HLA alleles, especially DR and DQ, strongly co-occurred, TCR associations were difficult to assign to individual alleles. The classifier was reported to diagnose cytomegalovirus status with high specificity and sensitivity in both the original cohort and the validation cohort. According to a later analysis, most CMV-associated TCR beta chains appeared to be HLA-restricted, and the HLA associations seemed to be driven largely by CMV exposure. Correlated functional status among segregating V segments might reflect linkage disequilibrium, but an unknown experimental factor could not be ruled out. Because HLA typing was missing for some donors at each locus, association tests included only the typed subset. Some IMGT-functional V segments, including TRBV6-2 and TRBV6-3, could not be distinguished by the 87-base-pair reads and were therefore excluded. Presence/absence analyses assumed roughly uniform sequencing depth across donors, an assumption that may not hold. A further reported finding was that TCR beta sequences accurately predicted the HLA-A and HLA-B alleles for most subjects in the first cohort.

With respect to this clone: The specificity of this receptor is unknown. Per-base qualities were not stored, and no clone one base away is much larger.

Clipping removes 5 bases from V and 0 bases from J, with 2 as the unmatched junction base count. Looking up the germline V gene yields CDR1 MNHNS and CDR2 SASEGT. The CDR3 covers 14 residues, taking in both the cysteine and the phenylalanine. Left in the record is the CDR3 DNA by itself, 42 bases read in frame from the first base. The cohort was made up of about 610 healthy bone marrow donors. Cohort members were all nominally healthy when sampled, although unrecorded immune exposures were likely present. The donor tested CMV seronegative and was one of the 352 seronegative cohort members. A peripheral blood sample was provided by each donor, and peripheral blood mononuclear cells were used for TCR beta sequencing. Genomic DNA was extracted from the blood cell samples with the Qiagen DNeasy Blood Extraction Kit. The library was obtained by the immunoSEQ multiplex PCR assay. The multiplex PCR relied on a mix of 60 forward primers for TCR Vbeta segments and 13 reverse primers for TCR Jbeta segments. A multiplex PCR assay on genomic DNA amplified the CDR3 region of rearranged TCR beta genes. Amplified TCR beta libraries were sequenced as 87-base-pair reads on the Illumina HiSeq System. The paper's processing steps were these. A later analysis tallied some 79 million unique TCR beta chains across the 600 to 700 repertoires, and some 10 million of those chains were shared by two or more donors. A nearest-neighbor algorithm error-corrected the raw reads and collapsed the reads into unique sequences, merging closely related sequences to remove PCR and sequencing errors. CDR3 sequences were aligned to IMGT reference sequences to assign V, D and J gene segments. Each retained sequence needed at least a six-nucleotide match to both a V gene segment and a J gene segment. Rearrangements were classified as productive when the CDR3 lacked stop codons and remained in frame with V and J, and all other rearrangements were classified as non-productive. CDR3 was defined according to IMGT convention as the region running from the second conserved V-encoded cysteine to the conserved J-encoded phenylalanine. In an earlier analysis of 500 to 650 of the donors, sequences lacking an unambiguous match to a single V gene segment were excluded. In an earlier analysis of approximately 610 of the donors, V segments were called functional above 56.7% productive rearrangements and were called segregating when the between-donor standard deviation exceeded 5%. A statistical classification framework was built to diagnose cytomegalovirus status from the catalog of TCR beta chain sequences. A later analysis assigned V and J genes by comparing TCR nucleotide sequences with IMGT/GENE-DB human TR gene sequences. The TCRdist pipeline was used in a later analysis to assign CDR3 sequences and most-parsimonious VDJ recombination scenarios. In a later analysis, every TCR beta chain was defined by the combination of its CDR3 amino acid sequence and its V-gene family, and reads without a unique V-gene family were dropped. In a later analysis, around 650 highly shared, low-generation-probability nucleotide sequences were removed to address suspected cross-contamination and a sequencing artifact. In a later analysis, a clonal expansion index for each public chain was calculated from normalized within-repertoire ranks of inferred template counts. A later analysis computed generation probabilities with a VDJ recombination model fitted to out-of-frame rearrangements, and checked the results against IGoR. A later analysis scored TCR-TCR, TCR-HLA and TCR-CMV co-occurrence with hypergeometric tests, applying a repertoire-size bias correction to TCR pairs. A later analysis estimated false discovery rates by permuting HLA or CMV assignments 20 times. In a later analysis, co-occurring TCRs were grouped with DBSCAN, and TCRdist sequence similarity was added when clustering was performed within HLA-allele-positive subsets. Co-occurrence clustering excluded repertoires with fewer than 30,000 or more than 120,000 public chains, plus five with anomalous nucleotide sharing. TCRdb's version of the immuneACCESS table is confined to in-frame rearrangements and falls short of the full clone set. An unresolved V gene accounts for under half of the shortfall where checked; the remainder is of unknown origin. V and J calls and clone size follow that table, whereas D and trimming were derived from the DNA. The sample records about 200,000 clones, about 78% of which are singletons. 2.9% of the sample lies in the top ten.

Sequenced: PBMCs. The rearranged segments are TRBV6-1 and TRBJ2-7; the junction holds 9 bases that match TRBD2. This TCR was recovered from a woman aged 25 to 39 in good health and CMV-seronegative. This receptor has the CDR3 CASSRSGSSYEQYF. The nucleotide sequence reads as follows: TGTGCCAGCAGTCGTAGCGGGAGCTCCTACGAGCAGTACTTC.